This is a list of T cell receptor beta chains from one sample in a study of cytomegalovirus exposure and HLA in healthy donors. Generated by immunoSEQ multiplex PCR, the TCRdb table keeps only in-frame clones and is missing some. The sample records some 180,000 clones, around 80% being singletons. Sequencing was done on a sample of PBMCs. Receptors were obtained from a woman in her 30s in good health and CMV-seronegative. CDR3s include the opening cysteine and the closing phenylalanine or tryptophan. A D gene is named only where the DNA matches it firmly. Clone size is given for some rows only: seen once, a few or many times, or a class if the clone is expanded.

>-|TRBV6-1|-|TRBJ1-3
CASRVDSSGNTIYF
TGTGCCAGCAGGGTAGACAGCTCTGGAAACACCATATATTTT
>-|TRBV10-3|TRBD1|TRBJ2-7
CAIKQDRDSYVEYF
TGTGCCATCAAGCAGGACAGGGACTCCTACGTTGAGTACTTC
>-|TRBV5-1|-|TRBJ1-2
CASSSQGNPSYGYTF
TGCGCCAGCAGCTCCCAGGGGAACCCCAGCTATGGCTACACCTTC
>-|TRBV5-8|-|TRBJ1-5
CASSFRIGGLYNQPQHF
TGTGCCAGCAGCTTTAGGATTGGAGGGCTTTACAATCAGCCCCAGCATTTT
>once|TRBV30|-|TRBJ2-3
CAWSAARGDTQYF
TGTGCCTGGAGTGCTGCCCGCGGGGATACGCAGTATTTT
>-|TRBV10-3|-|TRBJ2-2
CAISEISGELFF
TGTGCCATCAGTGAGATATCCGGGGAGCTGTTTTTT
>-|TRBV10-1|-|TRBJ1-1
CASSVGGITEAFF
TGCGCCAGCAGTGTGGGGGGAATCACTGAAGCTTTCTTT
>-|TRBV27|-|TRBJ2-3
CASSATGIRTDTQYF
TGTGCCAGCAGTGCAACAGGGATACGCACAGATACGCAGTATTTT
>-|TRBV14|TRBD1|TRBJ2-7
CASSQVGQGYEQYF
TGTGCCAGCAGCCAAGTCGGACAGGGCTACGAGCAGTACTTC
>-|TRBV7-6|TRBD2|TRBJ2-7
CAGSLAIAGASSYEQYF
TGTGCCGGCAGCTTAGCTATAGCGGGGGCGAGCTCCTACGAGCAGTACTTC
>-|TRBV9|-|TRBJ1-2
CASSVALTQEGTDGYTF
TGTGCCAGCAGCGTAGCCCTTACCCAGGAGGGGACGGACGGCTACACCTTC
>-|TRBV6-1|TRBD2|TRBJ2-7
CASSEGGGPYEQYF
TGTGCCAGCAGTGAGGGCGGGGGACCCTACGAGCAGTACTTC
>-|TRBV18|-|TRBJ2-7
CASSPINRVAREQYF
TGTGCCAGCTCACCAATAAACAGGGTGGCGAGGGAGCAGTACTTC
>-|TRBV7-3|-|TRBJ1-2
CASSLIGVGGRSYGYTF
TGTGCCAGCAGCTTAATCGGGGTTGGGGGGAGAAGCTATGGCTACACCTTC
>-|TRBV7-3|TRBD1|TRBJ1-6
CASSLKQGSNSPLHF
TGTGCCAGCAGCTTAAAACAGGGGAGCAATTCACCCCTCCACTTT
>-|TRBV6-5|TRBD1|TRBJ1-3
CASSAGQENTIYF
TGTGCCAGCAGTGCGGGACAGGAAAACACCATATATTTT
>-|TRBV6-5|TRBD2|TRBJ2-7
CASSYTSGSYEQYF
TGTGCCAGCAGTTACACTAGCGGTTCCTACGAGCAGTACTTC
>-|TRBV9|-|TRBJ2-7
CASSPRSSYEQYF
TGTGCCAGCAGCCCTAGGAGCTCCTACGAGCAGTACTTC
>once|TRBV5-1|TRBD2|TRBJ2-1
CASSSQPTSTNVYNEQFF
TGCGCCAGCAGCTCGCAACCGACTAGCACGAACGTCTACAATGAGCAGTTCTTC
>-|TRBV6-5|-|TRBJ1-2
CASSYEALDGYTF
TGTGCCAGCAGTTACGAGGCGCTTGATGGCTACACCTTC
>few|TRBV5-5|TRBD1|TRBJ1-5
CASSLQGNQPQHF
TGTGCCAGCAGCCTACAGGGGAATCAGCCCCAGCATTTT
>-|TRBV5-1|TRBD2|TRBJ2-1
CASSPAGADPNNEQFF
TGCGCCAGCAGCCCCGCGGGAGCGGACCCTAACAATGAGCAGTTCTTC
>-|TRBV19|-|TRBJ1-2
CASSIVGIGGYGYTF
TGTGCCAGTAGTATAGTAGGGATCGGGGGCTATGGCTACACCTTC
>few|TRBV30|TRBD1|TRBJ2-7
CASQTGRYEQYF
TGTGCCTCACAGACAGGGCGTTACGAGCAGTACTTC
>-|TRBV25-1|-|TRBJ2-3
CASSDRDFTDTQYF
TGTGCCAGCAGTGATAGGGACTTCACAGATACGCAGTATTTT
>-|TRBV7-6|-|TRBJ2-1
CASSSTDNEQFF
TGTGCCAGCAGCTCCACGGACAATGAGCAGTTCTTC
>-|TRBV4-1|TRBD1|TRBJ1-6
CASSQEGTGLASPLHF
TGCGCCAGCAGCCAAGAGGGGACAGGCTTGGCTTCACCCCTCCACTTT
>-|TRBV5-1|-|TRBJ2-1
CASSPGTSAGFEQFF
TGCGCCAGCAGCCCCGGGACCAGTGCGGGGTTTGAGCAGTTCTTC
>-|TRBV30|TRBD2|TRBJ2-1
CAWGILPSGYNEQFF
TGTGCCTGGGGGATCTTACCTAGCGGCTACAATGAGCAGTTCTTC
>-|TRBV29-1|TRBD2|TRBJ2-5
CSVGAGGPETQYF
TGCAGCGTTGGAGCGGGGGGGCCCGAGACCCAGTACTTC
>few|TRBV5-6|TRBD1|TRBJ2-6
CASSVDRGQTVLTF
TGTGCCAGCAGCGTGGACAGGGGGCAAACCGTCCTGACTTTC
>few|TRBV7-2|TRBD1|TRBJ1-1
CASSYRGRDTEAFF
TGTGCCAGCAGCTACAGGGGGCGGGACACTGAAGCTTTCTTT
>-|TRBV7-9|TRBD1|TRBJ1-1
CASSTSPTGGTEAFF
TGTGCCAGCAGCACGAGCCCGACAGGGGGCACTGAAGCTTTCTTT
>-|TRBV6-5|TRBD1|TRBJ1-1
CASRGTGRNTEAFF
TGTGCCAGCAGGGGGACAGGGAGGAACACTGAAGCTTTCTTT
>-|TRBV6-1|-|TRBJ2-3
CASSGGYTSTDTQYF
TGTGCCAGCAGTGGCGGGTACACTAGCACAGATACGCAGTATTTT
>few|TRBV7-6|-|TRBJ1-5
CASSLSVGGQPQHF
TGTGCCAGCAGCTTAAGTGTAGGGGGACAGCCCCAGCATTTT
>-|TRBV30|-|TRBJ1-5
CAWSVRGRPQHF
TGTGCCTGGAGTGTAAGGGGGAGGCCCCAGCATTTT
>-|TRBV4-1|TRBD1|TRBJ1-6
CASSPLGTDYNSPLHF
TGCGCCAGCAGCCCTCTCGGGACAGACTATAATTCACCCCTCCACTTT
>-|TRBV6-1|-|TRBJ1-6
CASSEISRGNSPLHF
TGTGCCAGCAGTGAAATAAGCCGAGGTAATTCACCCCTCCACTTT
>-|TRBV5-4|-|TRBJ1-4
CASSSGGGSSDEKLFF
TGTGCCAGCAGCTCCGGAGGCGGCAGCTCGGATGAAAAACTGTTTTTT
>-|TRBV29-1|TRBD2|TRBJ2-2
CSVGGSGGAGELFF
TGCAGCGTTGGTGGTAGCGGGGGAGCCGGGGAGCTGTTTTTT
>few|TRBV15|TRBD2|TRBJ2-7
CATSHGGVLEQYF
TGTGCCACCAGCCATGGGGGGGTCTTGGAGCAGTACTTC